The TCR beta chain under discussion was sequenced for a study of T cell responses to AZD1222 COVID-19 vaccine. As for this clone: Its target is not known.

The analysis combined second doses at about 4 or about 12 weeks. Points from the study as a whole: Distributed over spike, vaccine-associated CD4 TCRs predominated at 160-218 and 743-854.

Some clones are missing from TCRdb's copy, which holds only in-frame ones; the method was immunoSEQ multiplex PCR. The table shows roughly 95,000 clones, with 80% to 95% occurring only once. V gave up 4 bases and J gave up 1 base; unmatched junction bases: 10. CDR3 length: 17 residues. Per the germline V gene, CDR1 is SGHRS and CDR2 is YFSETQ. The material was peripheral blood, obtained 28 days after the second AZD1222 dose. The source is an adult who received the AZD1222 COVID-19 vaccine. The chain links TRBV5-1 to TRBJ1-3; 8 positions agree with TRBD1. CDR3 protein: CASSADRALGSGNTIYF. CDR3 nucleotide sequence: TGCGCCAGCAGCGCGGACAGGGCCCTAGGTTCTGGAAACACCATATATTTT.